A selection of T cell receptor beta chains follows, all from one sample in a study of cytomegalovirus exposure and HLA in healthy donors. Sequenced by immunoSEQ multiplex PCR; TCRdb stores in-frame clones only, minus some. This table holds fewer than 250,000 clones, roughly 81% found once. Source material: PBMCs. These receptors all come from a woman in her 30s in good health and CMV-seropositive. The CDR3 runs from the conserved cysteine through the conserved F or W. A D gene is named only where the DNA matches it firmly.

V gene: TRBV25-1
D gene: TRBD2
CDR3 protein: CASSDMTSVGNEQFF

V gene: TRBV5-1
D gene: TRBD1
CDR3 protein: CASSNPGTGGNYGYTF

V gene: TRBV12-5
D gene: .
CDR3 protein: CASGDTGNTIYF

V gene: TRBV5-1
D gene: .
CDR3 protein: CASSLTESSYEQYF

V gene: TRBV5-4
D gene: .
CDR3 protein: CASSFLLNGGTEAFF

V gene: TRBV2
D gene: TRBD2
CDR3 protein: CASRTLAGVNEQFF

V gene: TRBV19
D gene: TRBD2
CDR3 protein: CASSIGWSGRSSYNEQFF

V gene: TRBV6-5
D gene: .
CDR3 protein: CASSYRRTPQAFF

V gene: TRBV11-2
D gene: .
CDR3 protein: CASTIGNARRGSGNTIYF

V gene: TRBV18
D gene: TRBD2
CDR3 protein: CASSPWTSGYNEQFF

V gene: TRBV5-6
D gene: TRBD1
CDR3 protein: CASSALSYRGAGDIQYF

V gene: TRBV4-1
D gene: TRBD2
CDR3 protein: CASSQGLAGGENEQFF

V gene: TRBV2
D gene: .
CDR3 protein: CASSLVNSNQPQHF

V gene: TRBV7-9
D gene: .
CDR3 protein: CASTAGPPYEQYF

V gene: TRBV5-1
D gene: .
CDR3 protein: CASSRGSYNEQFF

V gene: TRBV2
D gene: TRBD1
CDR3 protein: CASSDQRGQGTREQYF

V gene: TRBV5-1
D gene: .
CDR3 protein: CASSLEVTSGFRNTGELFF

V gene: TRBV18
D gene: .
CDR3 protein: CASSPQGETQYF

V gene: TRBV7-6
D gene: .
CDR3 protein: CASSLGGGKTDTQYF

V gene: TRBV2
D gene: .
CDR3 protein: CASSAIGGGITDTQYF

V gene: TRBV28
D gene: TRBD1
CDR3 protein: CASSPRGTGKYEQYF

V gene: TRBV27
D gene: TRBD2
CDR3 protein: CASTGLAGSNEQFF

V gene: TRBV6-1
D gene: .
CDR3 protein: CASSDGEPQYF

V gene: TRBV27
D gene: .
CDR3 protein: CASRPGVDQPQHF

V gene: TRBV27
D gene: .
CDR3 protein: CASSSPVGKTYEQYF

V gene: TRBV7-9
D gene: TRBD2
CDR3 protein: CATAPTRGTSGHNEQFF

V gene: TRBV29-1
D gene: TRBD1
CDR3 protein: CSVGTGGDTQYF

V gene: TRBV27
D gene: .
CDR3 protein: CASSLSEWSGPNEQFF

V gene: TRBV28
D gene: .
CDR3 protein: CASSPSGRLYSNQPQHF

V gene: TRBV28
D gene: TRBD1
CDR3 protein: CASTTGGNQPQHF

V gene: TRBV28
D gene: TRBD2
CDR3 protein: CASSPRSGRAAEQFF

V gene: TRBV7-9
D gene: .
CDR3 protein: CASSLDQGTGANVLTF

V gene: TRBV27
D gene: .
CDR3 protein: CASSLTPGQLLMNTEAFF

V gene: TRBV27
D gene: .
CDR3 protein: CASSPQARSSGANVLTF

V gene: TRBV7-2
D gene: .
CDR3 protein: CASSRKGAGLFF

V gene: TRBV28
D gene: .
CDR3 protein: CASSLNSGYGYTF

V gene: TRBV11-2
D gene: .
CDR3 protein: CASSSWGGQTGYKGTEAFF

V gene: TRBV9
D gene: .
CDR3 protein: CASSVDPPGGNQETQYF

V gene: TRBV11-2
D gene: TRBD1
CDR3 protein: CASSFGQGYEQYF

V gene: TRBV28
D gene: .
CDR3 protein: CASGPPGVGNTIYF

V gene: TRBV7-9
D gene: .
CDR3 protein: CASRAWTDNEQFF

V gene: TRBV11-2
D gene: TRBD2
CDR3 protein: CASSRTSGRAVVFREQYF

V gene: TRBV6-5
D gene: TRBD2
CDR3 protein: CASTPLASKHEQFF

V gene: TRBV27
D gene: TRBD2
CDR3 protein: CASSLSGWGTSNNEQFF

V gene: TRBV19
D gene: .
CDR3 protein: CASSTPIGNSGELFF

V gene: TRBV28
D gene: TRBD1
CDR3 protein: CASSYPVSRQGAGVTEAFF

V gene: TRBV6-5
D gene: TRBD1
CDR3 protein: CASKTGGRTNTEAFF

V gene: TRBV28
D gene: .
CDR3 protein: CASSSLAVSYEQYF

V gene: TRBV4-2
D gene: TRBD1
CDR3 protein: CASSHRTGYEQYF

V gene: TRBV11-2
D gene: TRBD2
CDR3 protein: CASRTGTSGRVYEQYF

V gene: TRBV7-6
D gene: .
CDR3 protein: CASSPGQSNSPLHF

V gene: TRBV7-2
D gene: TRBD1
CDR3 protein: CASSLVGRGSGNTIYF

V gene: TRBV11-3
D gene: .
CDR3 protein: CASSHSGTDEQYF

V gene: TRBV28
D gene: TRBD1
CDR3 protein: CASSFQTGGNQPQHF

V gene: TRBV28
D gene: TRBD1
CDR3 protein: CASATGTVNTEAFF

V gene: TRBV15
D gene: .
CDR3 protein: CATSRDRVLGSSSYNSPLHF

V gene: TRBV6-6
D gene: .
CDR3 protein: CASTTQGSSTEAFF

V gene: TRBV5-1
D gene: TRBD2
CDR3 protein: CASSLETSGSYEQYF